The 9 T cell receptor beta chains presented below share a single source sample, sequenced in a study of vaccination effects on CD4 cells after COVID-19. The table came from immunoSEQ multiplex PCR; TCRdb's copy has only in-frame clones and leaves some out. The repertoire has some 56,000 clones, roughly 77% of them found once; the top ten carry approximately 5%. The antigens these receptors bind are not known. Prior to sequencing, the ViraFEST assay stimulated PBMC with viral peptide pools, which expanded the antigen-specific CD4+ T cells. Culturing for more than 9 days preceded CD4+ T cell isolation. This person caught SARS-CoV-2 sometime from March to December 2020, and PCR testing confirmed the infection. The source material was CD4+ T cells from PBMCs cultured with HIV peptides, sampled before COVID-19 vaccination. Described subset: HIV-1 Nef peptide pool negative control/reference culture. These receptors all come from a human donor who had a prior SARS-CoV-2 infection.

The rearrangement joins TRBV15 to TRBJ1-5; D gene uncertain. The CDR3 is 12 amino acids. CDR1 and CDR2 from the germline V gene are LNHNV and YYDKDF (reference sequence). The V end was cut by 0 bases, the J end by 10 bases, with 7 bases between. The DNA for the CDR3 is TGTGCCACCAGCAGAGATGGCAGCCCCCAGCATTTT. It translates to CATSRDGSPQHF.

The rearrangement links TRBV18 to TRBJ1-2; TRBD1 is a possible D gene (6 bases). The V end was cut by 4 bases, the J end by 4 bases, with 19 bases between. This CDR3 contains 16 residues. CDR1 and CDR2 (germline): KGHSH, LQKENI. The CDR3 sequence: CASSHDESGVPYGYTF. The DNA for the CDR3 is TGTGCCAGCTCACACGATGAATCAGGGGTTCCCTATGGCTACACCTTC.

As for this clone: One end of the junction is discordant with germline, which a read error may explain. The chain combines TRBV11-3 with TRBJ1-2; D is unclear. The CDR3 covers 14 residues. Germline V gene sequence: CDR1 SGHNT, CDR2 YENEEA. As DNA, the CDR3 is TGTGCCAGCAGCCTAGAAGGGAAGTCGAATGGCTACACCTTC. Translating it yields CASSLEGKSNGYTF.

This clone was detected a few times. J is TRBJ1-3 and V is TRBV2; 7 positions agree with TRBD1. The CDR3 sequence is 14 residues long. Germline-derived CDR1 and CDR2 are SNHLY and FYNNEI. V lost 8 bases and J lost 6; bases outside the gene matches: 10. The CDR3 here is CASGSGTVSNTIYF. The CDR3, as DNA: TGTGCCAGCGGCTCGGGGACAGTCTCAAACACCATATATTTT.

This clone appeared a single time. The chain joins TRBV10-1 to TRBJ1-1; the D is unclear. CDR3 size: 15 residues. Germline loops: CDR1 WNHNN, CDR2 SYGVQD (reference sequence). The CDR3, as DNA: TGCCCCCGTAGGTGGAGGGATGAGGAGAACACTGAAGCTTTCTTT. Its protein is CPRRWRDEENTEAFF.

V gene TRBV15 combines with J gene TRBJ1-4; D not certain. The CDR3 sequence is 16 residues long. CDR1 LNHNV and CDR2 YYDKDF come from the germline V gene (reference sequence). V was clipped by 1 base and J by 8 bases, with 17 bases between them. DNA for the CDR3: TGTGCCACCAGCAGAGGGAGGAAAAGGCTCGGGGAAAAACTGTTTTTT. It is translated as CATSRGRKRLGEKLFF.

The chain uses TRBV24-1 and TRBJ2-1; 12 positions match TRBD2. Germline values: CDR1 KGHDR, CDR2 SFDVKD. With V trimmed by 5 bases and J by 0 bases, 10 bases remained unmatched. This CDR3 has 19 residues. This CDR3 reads CATSAITSGRSSSYNEQFF. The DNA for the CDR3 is TGTGCCACCAGTGCGATTACTAGCGGGAGGTCTAGCTCCTACAATGAGCAGTTCTTC.

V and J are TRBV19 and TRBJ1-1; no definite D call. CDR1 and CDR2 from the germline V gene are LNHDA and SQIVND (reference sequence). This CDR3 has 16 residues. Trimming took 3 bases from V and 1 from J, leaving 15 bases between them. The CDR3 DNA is TGTGCCAGTAGTATCGCAATCCGGGCTAAGAACACTGAAGCTTTCTTT. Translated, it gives CASSIAIRAKNTEAFF. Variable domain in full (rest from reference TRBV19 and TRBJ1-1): DGGITQSPKYLFRKEGQNVTLSCEQNLNHDAMYWYRQDPGQGLRLIYYSQIVNDFQKGDIAEGYSVSREKKESFPLTVTSAQKNPTAFYLCASSIAIRAKNTEAFFGQGTRLTVV.

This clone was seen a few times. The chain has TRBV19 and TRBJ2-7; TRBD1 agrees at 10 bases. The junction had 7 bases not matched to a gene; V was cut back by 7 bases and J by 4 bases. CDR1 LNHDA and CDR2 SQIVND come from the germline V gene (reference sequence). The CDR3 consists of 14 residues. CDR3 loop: CASIPTGGAYEQYF. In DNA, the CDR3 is TGTGCCAGTATCCCGACAGGGGGCGCTTACGAGCAGTACTTC.